The 20 T cell receptor beta chains below come from one sample, sequenced in a study of cytomegalovirus exposure and HLA in healthy donors (dated 2017 in TCRdb). Receptors were amplified or captured by the immunoSEQ multiplex PCR assay. The multiplex PCR relied on a mix of 60 forward primers for TCR Vbeta segments and 13 reverse primers for TCR Jbeta segments. Sourced from immuneACCESS, this table was stored by TCRdb with only in-frame sequences that have V and J called. A share of the clones is absent; for the studies checked, an unresolved V gene accounts for under half, and the remainder has no known explanation. Present in this sample are 100,000 to 150,000 clones, roughly four fifths of which were seen just once. Of the sample, nearly 6% is held by the ten largest clones. Material: PBMCs. These receptors came from a woman between 50 and 59 years old in good health and CMV-seropositive.

At least ten counts were recorded for this clone. This rearrangement joins TRBV29-1 to TRBJ1-1; the match to TRBD1 covers 8 bases. This CDR3 has 13 residues. Per the germline V gene, CDR1 is SQVTM and CDR2 is ANQGSEA. Trimming took 7 bases from V and 4 from J; bases not matched to a gene: 8. Here the CDR3 DNA reads TGCAGCGCCCGGACAGGGTTGAGCACTGAAGCTTTCTTT. Its protein is CSARTGLSTEAFF.

This clone was detected only a few times. The rearrangement uses TRBV6-1 and TRBJ1-4, with 8 nucleotides matching TRBD1. The CDR3 spans 13 residues. CDR1 and CDR2 (germline): MNHNS, SASEGT. J gave up 0 bases and V 11 bases, and 2 bases lay outside the gene matches. The CDR3 DNA sequence: TGTGCCGGACAGGGTTCAACTAATGAAAAACTGTTTTTT. This translates into CAGQGSTNEKLFF.

This sequence joins TRBV21-1 and TRBJ2-5; the tabulated D call, TRBD2, remains unverified against the DNA. TRBV21-1 is reported as a pseudogene. CDR3 length: 16 residues. CDR3 nucleotide sequence: TGTGCCAGCAGCAAAGTGTCGGGACTAGTAGAAGAGACCCAGTACTTC. Protein sequence: CASSKVSGLVEETQYF.

The chain's CDR3 is CASSQLLAGSRREQFF. CDR3 DNA sequence: TGCGCCAGCAGCCAGCTACTAGCGGGGTCGCGTCGTGAGCAGTTCTTC. The chain is built from TRBV4-1 and TRBJ2-1; 10 positions agree with TRBD2. The CDR3 loop spans 16 amino acids. Germline lookup yields CDR1 MGHRA and CDR2 YSYEKL. With V trimmed by 3 bases and J by 9 bases, 11 bases remained unmatched.

A few counts support this clone. The genes are TRBV4-2 and TRBJ2-6; 7 nucleotides match TRBD2. Per germline, CDR1 LGHNA and CDR2 YNFKEQ. The CDR3 has 15 residues. The ends lost 6 bases at V and 0 bases at J; junction bases unmatched: 2. CDR3 region: CASSSSGSGANVLTF. The CDR3 bases are TGTGCCAGCAGTTCTAGCGGCTCTGGGGCCAACGTCCTGACTTTC.

The gene calls are TRBV27 and TRBJ1-2; D is unclear. Germline V CDR1 and CDR2: MNHEY, SMNVEV (reference sequence). The CDR3 totals 14 residues. V lost 7 bases, J lost 5 bases, and 17 bases lay in between. DNA for the CDR3: TGTGCCAGCACTAAAGTCGGGCGGGCGTATGGCTACACCTTC. It codes for CASTKVGRAYGYTF.

This rearrangement joins TRBV5-6 to TRBJ1-1; the D gene is possibly TRBD1 (6 bases). The CDR3 covers 11 residues. Trimming stripped 3 bases from V and 8 bases from J, with 8 bases between. Germline V gives CDR1 SGHDT, CDR2 YYEEEE. The CDR3 loop is CASSYRDEAFF. CDR3 sequence (DNA): TGTGCCAGCAGCTACAGGGACGAAGCTTTCTTT.

Points on this clone: Other DNA sequences in this sample translate to the same CDR3. V usage is TRBV5-1 and J usage is TRBJ1-1; 7 nucleotides match TRBD1. The CDR3 sequence is 13 residues long. The germline CDR1 and CDR2 sequences are SGHRS and YFSETQ. V lost 7 bases and J lost 2; bases outside the gene matches: 5. DNA for the CDR3: TGCGCCAGCCTCCGGGACAGTAACACTGAAGCTTTCTTT. Its translation: CASLRDSNTEAFF.

The rearrangement uses TRBV12-5 and TRBJ1-4; TRBD1 agrees at 7 bases. The germline gives CDR1 LGHNT, CDR2 FRNRAP. There are 17 residues in the CDR3. V lost 6 bases and J lost 5; bases outside the gene matches: 15. CDR3 protein: CASGGHLRQGLNEKLFF. The CDR3, as DNA: TGTGCTAGTGGGGGGCACCTGAGACAGGGCCTAAATGAAAAACTGTTTTTT.

The chain has TRBV5-1 and TRBJ1-4; D gene uncertain. Per germline, CDR1 SGHRS and CDR2 YFSETQ. Trimming removed 2 bases at V and 2 bases at J, with 7 bases between. The CDR3 is 14 amino acids. In DNA form, the CDR3 reads TGCGCCAGCAGCTTCTCTTCGACTAATGAAAAACTGTTTTTT. This gives the protein CASSFSSTNEKLFF.

The V and J genes are TRBV7-9 and TRBJ1-2; no clear D gene. Trimming took 4 bases from V and 2 from J, leaving 14 bases between them. Germline V gene sequence: CDR1 SEHNR, CDR2 FQNEAQ (reference sequence). The length of the CDR3 is 15 residues. The CDR3 loop reads CASSYTSGFNYGYTF. The CDR3 DNA follows: TGTGCCAGCAGCTACACCTCAGGTTTCAACTATGGCTACACCTTC.

The gene calls are TRBV4-1 and TRBJ1-6, with TRBD1 as a possible D gene (5 bases). Deletions cut 0 bases from V and 8 bases from J, with 17 bases between. Germline CDR1 MGHRA, CDR2 YSYEKL. The CDR3 is 17 amino acids. The CDR3 coding sequence is TGCGCCAGCAGCCAAGATTTTAGGGGATCGGGGGATTCACCCCTCCACTTT. Translation gives CASSQDFRGSGDSPLHF.

This clone has a handful of counts. This sequence joins TRBV19 and TRBJ2-5, with D tentatively TRBD2 (5 bases). This CDR3 is built from 14 residues. The germline gives CDR1 LNHDA, CDR2 SQIVND (reference sequence). Trimming pared 7 bases from V and 3 bases from J, leaving 15 bases between. This CDR3 is CASKGALGEETQYF. CDR3 DNA: TGTGCCAGTAAGGGAGCTCTCGGGGAAGAGACCCAGTACTTC. Variable domain in full (rest from reference TRBV19 and TRBJ2-5): DGGITQSPKYLFRKEGQNVTLSCEQNLNHDAMYWYRQDPGQGLRLIYYSQIVNDFQKGDIAEGYSVSREKKESFPLTVTSAQKNPTAFYLCASKGALGEETQYFGPGTRLLVL.

This chain links TRBV9 with TRBJ2-1; 8 nucleotides line up with TRBD2. Germline V gives CDR1 SGDLS, CDR2 YYNGEE. This CDR3 contains 14 residues. J lost 7 bases, V lost 4 bases, and 7 bases had no gene match. CDR3 loop: CASSLSGVRNEQFF. The CDR3 nucleotides read TGTGCCAGCAGCCTTAGCGGGGTTAGGAATGAGCAGTTCTTC.

A few counts support this clone. The chain couples TRBV5-1 to TRBJ1-2; a weak D match, TRBD1 (6 bases). The CDR3 covers 14 residues. Trimming cost V 4 bases and J 9 bases, with 19 bases left between them. Germline CDR1 and CDR2: SGHRS and YFSETQ. The DNA for the CDR3 is TGCGCCAGCAGCCTGGGGGCGGGGGAAAATAGCTACACCTTC. Translation: CASSLGAGENSYTF.

The chain joins TRBV14 to TRBJ2-2, with TRBD1 matching over 8 bases. There are 17 residues in the CDR3. After removal of 2 bases from V and 1 base from J, the junction contained 6 bases not matched to a gene. Per the germline V gene, CDR1 is SGHDN and CDR2 is FVKESK. The CDR3 DNA reads as TGTGCCAGCAGCCAACCCCGGACAGGGTGGAACACCGGGGAGCTGTTTTTT. Its protein is CASSQPRTGWNTGELFF.

This clone was picked up a small number of times. V is TRBV6-5 and J is TRBJ1-1; 7 bases agree with TRBD1. The CDR3 contains 15 residues. Losses at the gene ends were 5 bases for V and 3 bases for J; bases not matched to a gene: 9. Looked up from germline, CDR1 is MNHEY and CDR2 is SVGAGI. CDR3 region: CASSQRTGGDTEAFF. As DNA, the CDR3 is TGTGCCAGCAGTCAGCGGACAGGCGGTGACACTGAAGCTTTCTTT.

This clone is termed medium-sized. This chain links TRBV4-3 with TRBJ1-3; 8 bases align to TRBD1. The CDR3 runs 16 residues. After removal of 0 bases from V and 3 bases from J, the junction contained 4 bases not matched to a gene. Germline values: CDR1 LGHNA, CDR2 YSLEER. This CDR3 reads CASSQDTGTGGNTIYF. CDR3 nucleotide sequence: TGCGCCAGCAGCCAAGATACCGGGACAGGTGGAAACACCATATATTTT.

The chain carries TRBV11-2 and TRBJ1-5; D call uncertain. Trimming stripped 5 bases from V and 0 bases from J, with 11 bases between. From germline, CDR1 is SGHAT and CDR2 FQNNGV. The CDR3 is 15 amino acids. As DNA, the CDR3 is TGTGCCAGCAGCCGCACCGGGAATAGCAATCAGCCCCAGCATTTT. Translation: CASSRTGNSNQPQHF. Based on the CDR3 plus reference TRBV11-2 and TRBJ1-5, the full variable domain is EAGVAQSPRYKIIEKRQSVAFWCNPISGHATLYWYQQILGQGPKLLIQFQNNGVVDDSQLPKDRFSAERLKGVDSTLKIQPAKLEDSAVYLCASSRTGNSNQPQHFGDGTRLSIL.

This clone was detected only a few times. The gene calls are TRBV5-1 and TRBJ1-2; TRBD1 aligns across 7 bases. The V segment lost 4 bases and the J segment 0 bases; nucleotides outside the gene matches: 3. Per germline, CDR1 SGHRS and CDR2 YFSETQ. This CDR3 is 14 amino acids long. CDR3 in amino acids: CASSPGTANYGYTF. In DNA form, the CDR3 reads TGCGCCAGCAGCCCCGGGACAGCTAACTATGGCTACACCTTC.